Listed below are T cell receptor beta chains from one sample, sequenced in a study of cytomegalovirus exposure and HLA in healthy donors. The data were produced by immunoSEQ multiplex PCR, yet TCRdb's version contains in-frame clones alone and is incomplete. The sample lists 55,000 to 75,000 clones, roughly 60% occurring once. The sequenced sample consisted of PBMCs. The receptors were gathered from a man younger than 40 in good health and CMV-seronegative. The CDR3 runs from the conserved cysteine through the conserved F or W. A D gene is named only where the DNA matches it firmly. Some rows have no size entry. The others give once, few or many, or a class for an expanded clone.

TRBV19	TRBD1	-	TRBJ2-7	TGTGCCAGTAGTATTACAGGGGGGTCCTACGAGCAGTACTTC	CASSITGGSYEQYF
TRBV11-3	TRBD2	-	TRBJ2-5	TGTGCCAGCAGCTTAGGGCGACTAGCGGGTAGCCAAGAGACCCAGTACTTC	CASSLGRLAGSQETQYF
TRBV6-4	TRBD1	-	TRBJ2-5	TGTGCCAGCCCCTGTCGGGACAGACTCCAAGAGACCCAGTACTTC	CASPCRDRLQETQYF
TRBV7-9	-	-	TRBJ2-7	TGTGCCAGCAGCTTATCGGACACCTCCTACGAGCAGTACTTC	CASSLSDTSYEQYF
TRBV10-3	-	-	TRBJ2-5	TGTGCCATCAGTCCGGCAGGGGGAGGGACCCAGTACTTC	CAISPAGGGTQYF
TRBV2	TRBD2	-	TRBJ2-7	TGTGCCAGCGGGGGACCGGGGGGGGATAACTACGAGCAGTACTTC	CASGGPGGDNYEQYF
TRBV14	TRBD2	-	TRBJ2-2	TGTGCCAGCAGCCAAGATCACGGTAGCGGGGACGGGGAGCTGTTTTTT	CASSQDHGSGDGELFF
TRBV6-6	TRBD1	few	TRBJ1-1	TGTGCCAGCAGGACAGGGGGCGCAGCAACTGAAGCTTTCTTT	CASRTGGAATEAFF
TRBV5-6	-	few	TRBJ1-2	TGTGCCAGCAGCTCCGACAGACGGGGGGGCTACACCTTC	CASSSDRRGGYTF
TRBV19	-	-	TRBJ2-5	TGTGCCAGTAGTACTCGTGACACCAACCAAGAGACCCAGTACTTC	CASSTRDTNQETQYF
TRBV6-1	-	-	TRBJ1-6	TGTGCCAGCAGTGAGAGAAGTTGGTCACCCCTCCACTTT	CASSERSWSPLHF
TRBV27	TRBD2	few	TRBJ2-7	TGTGCCAGCAGCGAAACTAGCGGGGGGGCCTACGAGCAGTACTTC	CASSETSGGAYEQYF
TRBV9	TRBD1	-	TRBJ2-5	TGTGCCAGCAGCGTGACAGGGGGCGAGTGGCAGACCCAGTACTTC	CASSVTGGEWQTQYF
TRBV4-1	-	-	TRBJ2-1	TGCGCCAGCAGCCAAGTTCCCGGACAGAGATGGAATGAGCAGTTCTTC	CASSQVPGQRWNEQFF
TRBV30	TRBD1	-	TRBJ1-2	TGTGCCTGGAGTGTACTACAGGGGACTGGCTACACCTTC	CAWSVLQGTGYTF
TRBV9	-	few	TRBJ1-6	TGTGCCAGCAGCGTATTGGCGGATTCACCCCTCCACTTT	CASSVLADSPLHF
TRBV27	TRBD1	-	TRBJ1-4	TGTGCCAGCAGCCGTTGGACAGGCTCTCATGAAAAACTGTTTTTT	CASSRWTGSHEKLFF
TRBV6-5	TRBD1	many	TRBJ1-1	TGTGCCAGCAGTTACGCAGGGGGCACTGAAGCTTTCTTT	CASSYAGGTEAFF
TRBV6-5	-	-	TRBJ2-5	TGTGCCAGCGGGTTGGAGGGGGGGGGCCAGGGGACCCAGTACTTC	CASGLEGGGQGTQYF
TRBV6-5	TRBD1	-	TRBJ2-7	TGTGCCAGCAGTTACCGGCAGGGGGTATACGAGCAGTACTTC	CASSYRQGVYEQYF
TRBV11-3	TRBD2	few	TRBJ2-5	TGTGCCAGCAGCCGGGAGCGGGGGGAGACCCAGTACTTC	CASSRERGETQYF
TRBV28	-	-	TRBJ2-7	TGTGCCAGCAGTTTATACTGGTACGAGCAGTACTTC	CASSLYWYEQYF
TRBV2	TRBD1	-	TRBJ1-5	TGTGCCAGCAGTCACAGGGGAGGTAGCAATCAGCCCCAGCATTTT	CASSHRGGSNQPQHF
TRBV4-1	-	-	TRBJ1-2	TGCGCCAGCAGCCAAGATTCAGGGGTGCATGGCTACACCTTC	CASSQDSGVHGYTF
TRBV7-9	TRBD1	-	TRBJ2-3	TGTGCCAGCACCCGCGGGGATGGGACAGGTACGCAGTATTTT	CASTRGDGTGTQYF
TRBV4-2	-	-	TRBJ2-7	TGTGCCAGCAGCCAAACCCAGGGTAGGGACGAGCAGTACTTC	CASSQTQGRDEQYF
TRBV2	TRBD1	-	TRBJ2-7	TGTGCCACCTTGGGACAGCAATCCTACGAGCAGTACTTC	CATLGQQSYEQYF
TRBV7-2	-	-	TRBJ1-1	TGTGCCAGCAGCTTAGCGGAAAGCGGAAGACAAGCTTTCTTT	CASSLAESGRQAFF
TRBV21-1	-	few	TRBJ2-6	TGTGCCAGCGAGGCAGGGGGTTTATTTGGGGCCAACGTCCTGACTTTC	CASEAGGLFGANVLTF
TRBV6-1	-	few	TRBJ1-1	TGTGCCGGTACAGATATGAACACTGAAGCTTTCTTT	CAGTDMNTEAFF
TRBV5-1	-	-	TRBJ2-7	TGCGCCAGCAGCCGCCGGGACTCAACGCGGGACGAGCAGTACTTC	CASSRRDSTRDEQYF
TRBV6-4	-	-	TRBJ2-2	TGTGCCAGCAGTGATCTTAACACCGGGGAGCTGTTTTTT	CASSDLNTGELFF
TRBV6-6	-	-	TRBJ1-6	TGTGCCAGCAGTATAGGACAGACCGATAATTCACCCCTCCACTTT	CASSIGQTDNSPLHF
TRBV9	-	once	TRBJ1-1	TGTGCCAGCAGCCCCTCAGGTGGGGGGGGAACTGAAGCTTTCTTT	CASSPSGGGGTEAFF
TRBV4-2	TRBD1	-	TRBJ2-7	TGTGCCAGCAGCCAAGCGGGACAGGGATCCTACGAGCAGTACTTC	CASSQAGQGSYEQYF
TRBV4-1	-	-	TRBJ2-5	TGCGCCAGCAGCCAAGTACCGGGACTGGGCGTAGAGACCCAGTACTTC	CASSQVPGLGVETQYF
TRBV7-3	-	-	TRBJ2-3	TGTGCCAGCAGCTTTGCAGGGGGCACAGATACGCAGTATTTT	CASSFAGGTDTQYF
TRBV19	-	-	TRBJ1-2	TGTGCCAGCCGCCCTGGACTGCATAACTATGGCTACACCTTC	CASRPGLHNYGYTF
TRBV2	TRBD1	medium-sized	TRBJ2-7	TGTGCCAGCAGTGAAGCAGGGACAGGGAGCTCCTACGAGCAGTACTTC	CASSEAGTGSSYEQYF
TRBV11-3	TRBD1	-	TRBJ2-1	TGTGCCAGCAGCTCCCCCGGGACAGCTACCTACAATGAGCAGTTCTTC	CASSSPGTATYNEQFF
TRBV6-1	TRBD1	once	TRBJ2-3	TGTGCCAGCAGTACAGGGGCTAGCACAGATACGCAGTATTTT	CASSTGASTDTQYF
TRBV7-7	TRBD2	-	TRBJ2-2	TGTGCCAGCAGCCCGGGACTAGTGATGAACACCGGGGAGCTGTTTTTT	CASSPGLVMNTGELFF
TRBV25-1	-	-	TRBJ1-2	TGTGCCAGCAGTCACAGTTATGGCTACACCTTC	CASSHSYGYTF
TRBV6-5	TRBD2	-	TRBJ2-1	TGTGCCAGCAGGCTTACTAGCGGGGGTTTCGGTGAGCAGTTCTTC	CASRLTSGGFGEQFF
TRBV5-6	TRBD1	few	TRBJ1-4	TGTGCCAGCAGTCGTCCGGGACAGGGGGATGAAAAACTGTTTTTT	CASSRPGQGDEKLFF
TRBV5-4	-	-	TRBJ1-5	TGTGCCAGCAGCTTCGGGGGGCTTATCAATAGCAATCAGCCCCAGCATTTT	CASSFGGLINSNQPQHF
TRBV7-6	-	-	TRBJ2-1	TGTGCCAGCAGCTTAGTCACCTACAATGAGCAGTTCTTC	CASSLVTYNEQFF
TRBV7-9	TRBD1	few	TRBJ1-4	TGTGCCAGCAGCTCCAGGGGGTACAATGAAAAACTGTTTTTT	CASSSRGYNEKLFF
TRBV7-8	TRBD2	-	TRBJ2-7	TGTGCCAGCTCCGAGGTGGCAGCGGGATACTACGAGCAGTACTTC	CASSEVAAGYYEQYF
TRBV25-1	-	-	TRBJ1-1	TGTGCCAGCAGCTCTAAAATCCTTCGGAACACTGAAGCTTTCTTT	CASSSKILRNTEAFF
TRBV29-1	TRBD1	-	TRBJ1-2	TGCAGCGTTGACCAGGGGGCGCCCAATGGCTACACCTTC	CSVDQGAPNGYTF
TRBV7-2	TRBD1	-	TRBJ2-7	TGTGCCAGCAGCCCGGGACAGACGACCTACGAGCAGTACTTC	CASSPGQTTYEQYF
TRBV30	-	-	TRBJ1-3	TGTGCCTGGACCCCGTCTGGAAACACCATATATTTT	CAWTPSGNTIYF
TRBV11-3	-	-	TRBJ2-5	TGTGCCAGCAGCCCGGGGTTAACGGAAGAGACCCAGTACTTC	CASSPGLTEETQYF
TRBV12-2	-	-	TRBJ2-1	TGTGCAAGTCGCTTAATTGGTTCGGGTGAGCAGTTCTTC	CASRLIGSGEQFF
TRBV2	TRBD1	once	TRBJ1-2	TGTGCCAGCAGTGAATTGTTAGGGGGCAGCTATGGCTACACCTTC	CASSELLGGSYGYTF
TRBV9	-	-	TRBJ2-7	TGTGCCAGCAGCGACGGGGGGCTGAACTACGAGCAGTACTTC	CASSDGGLNYEQYF
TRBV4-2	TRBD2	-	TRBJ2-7	TGTGCCAGCAGCCAAGATGCCGCTAGCGGGGGGTTTTACGAGCAGTACTTC	CASSQDAASGGFYEQYF